This T cell receptor beta chain came from a study of blood T cell repertoires in COVID-19. Study at large: The United States, Italy and Spain supplied acute and convalescent COVID-19 samples.

This clone has ten or more counts. Clones were sequenced by immunoSEQ multiplex PCR, and TCRdb holds only the in-frame ones, with some missing. The sample holds some 320,000 clones, around nine tenths seen once. For recovered donors of Cohort 3, there were two negative PCRs, clearance, or symptom resolution. The CDR3 loop spans 15 amino acids. Germline V gene lookup returns CDR1 LGHNA and CDR2 YNFKEQ. Trimming shortened V by 0 bases and J by 3 bases, and 11 bases separated the two germline ends. The chain recombines TRBV4-2 with TRBJ1-2; no definite D call. The sequence was obtained from a man aged 55 to 70 who had recovered from COVID-19. The source material was PBMCs or T cells enriched from blood (not recorded which). CDR3 residues: CASSQEGGIYYGYTF. The CDR3 bases are TGTGCCAGCAGCCAAGAGGGAGGGATTTACTATGGCTACACCTTC.